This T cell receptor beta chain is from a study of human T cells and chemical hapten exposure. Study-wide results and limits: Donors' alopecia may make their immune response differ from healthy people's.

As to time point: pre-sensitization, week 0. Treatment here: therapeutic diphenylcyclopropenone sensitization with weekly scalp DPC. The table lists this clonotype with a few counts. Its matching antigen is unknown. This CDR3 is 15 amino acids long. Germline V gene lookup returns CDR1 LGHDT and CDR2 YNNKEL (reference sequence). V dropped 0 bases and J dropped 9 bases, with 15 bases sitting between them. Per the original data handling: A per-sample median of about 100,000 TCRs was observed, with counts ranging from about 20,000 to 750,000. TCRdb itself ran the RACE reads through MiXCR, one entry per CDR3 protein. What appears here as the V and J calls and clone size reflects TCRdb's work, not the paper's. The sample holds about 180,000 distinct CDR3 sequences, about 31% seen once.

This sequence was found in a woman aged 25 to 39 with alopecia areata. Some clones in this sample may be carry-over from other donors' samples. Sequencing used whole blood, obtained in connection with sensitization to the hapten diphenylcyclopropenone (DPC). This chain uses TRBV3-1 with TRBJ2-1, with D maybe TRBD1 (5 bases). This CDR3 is CASSQDLQAMGEQFF. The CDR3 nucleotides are TGTGCCAGCAGCCAAGATCTACAGGCTATGGGTGAGCAGTTCTTC.